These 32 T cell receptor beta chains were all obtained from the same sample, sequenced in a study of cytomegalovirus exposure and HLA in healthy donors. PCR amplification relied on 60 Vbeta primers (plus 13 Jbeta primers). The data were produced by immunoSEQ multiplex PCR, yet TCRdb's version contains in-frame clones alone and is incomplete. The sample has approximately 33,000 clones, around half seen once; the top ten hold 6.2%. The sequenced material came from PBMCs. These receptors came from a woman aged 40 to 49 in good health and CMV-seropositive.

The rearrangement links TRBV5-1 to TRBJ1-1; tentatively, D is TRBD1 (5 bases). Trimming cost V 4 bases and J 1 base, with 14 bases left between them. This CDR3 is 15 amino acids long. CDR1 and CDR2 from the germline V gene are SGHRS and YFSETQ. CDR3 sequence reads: CASSQNTGTNTEAFF. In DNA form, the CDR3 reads TGCGCCAGCAGCCAGAATACAGGAACGAACACTGAAGCTTTCTTT.

The CDR3 loop reads CASSDRTGANTEAFF. The CDR3 DNA follows: TGTGCCAGCAGCGATAGGACAGGCGCGAACACTGAAGCTTTCTTT. This chain joins TRBV9 and TRBJ1-1, with 7 bases identical to TRBD1. Germline V CDR1 and CDR2: SGDLS, YYNGEE. The CDR3 loop spans 15 amino acids. V dropped 3 bases and J dropped 1; count of bases not matched to a gene: 6.

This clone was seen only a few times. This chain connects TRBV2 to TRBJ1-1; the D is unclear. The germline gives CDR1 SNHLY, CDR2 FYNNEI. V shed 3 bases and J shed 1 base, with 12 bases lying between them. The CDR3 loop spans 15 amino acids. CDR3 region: CASSDEGRTNTEAFF. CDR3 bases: TGTGCCAGCAGTGACGAGGGCCGAACGAACACTGAAGCTTTCTTT.

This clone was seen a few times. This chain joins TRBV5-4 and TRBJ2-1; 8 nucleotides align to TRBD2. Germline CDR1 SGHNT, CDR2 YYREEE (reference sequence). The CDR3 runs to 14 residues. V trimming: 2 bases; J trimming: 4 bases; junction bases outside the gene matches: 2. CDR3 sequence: CASSFQRGYNEQFF. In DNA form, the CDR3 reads TGTGCCAGCAGCTTCCAGCGGGGGTACAATGAGCAGTTCTTC.

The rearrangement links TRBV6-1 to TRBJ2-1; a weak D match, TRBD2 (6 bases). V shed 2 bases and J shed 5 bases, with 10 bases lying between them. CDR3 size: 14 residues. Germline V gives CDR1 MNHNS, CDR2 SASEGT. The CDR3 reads CASSERDFDNEQFF. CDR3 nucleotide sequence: TGTGCCAGCAGTGAACGGGACTTCGACAATGAGCAGTTCTTC.

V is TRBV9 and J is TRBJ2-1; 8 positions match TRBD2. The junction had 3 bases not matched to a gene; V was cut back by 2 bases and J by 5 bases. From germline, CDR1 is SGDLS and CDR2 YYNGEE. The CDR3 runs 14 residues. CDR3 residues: CASSVGGGDNEQFF. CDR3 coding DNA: TGTGCCAGCAGCGTCGGGGGGGGAGACAATGAGCAGTTCTTC.

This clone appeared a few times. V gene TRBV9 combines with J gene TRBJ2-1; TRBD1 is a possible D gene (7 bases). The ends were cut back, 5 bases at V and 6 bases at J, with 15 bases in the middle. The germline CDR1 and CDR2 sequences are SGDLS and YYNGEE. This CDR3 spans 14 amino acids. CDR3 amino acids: CASSQGGSSNEQFF. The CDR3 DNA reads TGTGCCAGCAGTCAGGGGGGTTCGTCCAATGAGCAGTTCTTC. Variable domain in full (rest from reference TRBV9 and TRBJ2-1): DSGVTQTPKHLITATGQRVTLRCSPRSGDLSVYWYQQSLDQGLQFLIQYYNGEERAKGNILERFSAQQFPDLHSELNLSSLELGDSALYFCASSQGGSSNEQFFGPGTRLTVL.

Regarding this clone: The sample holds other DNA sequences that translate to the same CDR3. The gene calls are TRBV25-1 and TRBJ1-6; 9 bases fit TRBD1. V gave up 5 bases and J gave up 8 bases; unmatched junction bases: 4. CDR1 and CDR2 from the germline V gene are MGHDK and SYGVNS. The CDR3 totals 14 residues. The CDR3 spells CASSPTGGDSPLHF. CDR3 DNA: TGTGCCAGCAGTCCTACAGGGGGCGATTCACCCCTCCACTTT.

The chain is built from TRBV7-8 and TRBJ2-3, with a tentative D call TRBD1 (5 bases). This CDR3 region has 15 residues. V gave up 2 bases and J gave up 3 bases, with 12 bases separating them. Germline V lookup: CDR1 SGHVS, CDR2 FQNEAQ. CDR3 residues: CASSLYQGPTDTQYF. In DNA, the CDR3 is TGTGCCAGCAGCTTATACCAGGGTCCGACAGATACGCAGTATTTT.

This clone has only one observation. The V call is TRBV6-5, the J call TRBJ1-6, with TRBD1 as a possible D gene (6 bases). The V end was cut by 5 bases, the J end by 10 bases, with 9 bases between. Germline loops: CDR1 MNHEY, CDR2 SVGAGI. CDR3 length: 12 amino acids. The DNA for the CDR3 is TGTGCCAGCAGTACCGGACAGTCACCCCTCCACTTT. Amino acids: CASSTGQSPLHF.

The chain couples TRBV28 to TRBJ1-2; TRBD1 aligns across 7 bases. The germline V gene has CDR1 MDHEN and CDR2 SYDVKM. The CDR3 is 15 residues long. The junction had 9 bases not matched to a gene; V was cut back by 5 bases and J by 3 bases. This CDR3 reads CASSPGTVFDYGYTF. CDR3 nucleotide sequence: TGTGCCAGCAGTCCCGGGACAGTTTTTGACTATGGCTACACCTTC.

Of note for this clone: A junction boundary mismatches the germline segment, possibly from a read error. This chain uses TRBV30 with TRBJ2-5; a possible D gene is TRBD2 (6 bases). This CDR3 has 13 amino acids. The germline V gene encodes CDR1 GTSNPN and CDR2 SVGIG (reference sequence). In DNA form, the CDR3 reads TGTGCCTGGGCCGGAAGGCCGGGAGAGACCCGGTACTTC. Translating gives CAWAGRPGETRYF.

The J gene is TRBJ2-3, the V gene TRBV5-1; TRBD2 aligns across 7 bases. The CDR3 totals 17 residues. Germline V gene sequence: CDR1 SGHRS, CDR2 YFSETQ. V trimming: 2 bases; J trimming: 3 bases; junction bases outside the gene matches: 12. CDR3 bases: TGCGCCAGCAGCTTAAGAACTAGCCGCGGGGGTACAGATACGCAGTATTTT. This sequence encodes CASSLRTSRGGTDTQYF.

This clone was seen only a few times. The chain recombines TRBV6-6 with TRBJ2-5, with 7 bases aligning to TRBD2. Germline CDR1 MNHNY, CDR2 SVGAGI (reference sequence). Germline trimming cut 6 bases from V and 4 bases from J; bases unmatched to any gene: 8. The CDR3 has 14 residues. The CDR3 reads CASSGPGGGETQYF. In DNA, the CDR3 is TGTGCCAGCAGCGGACCGGGGGGAGGAGAGACCCAGTACTTC.

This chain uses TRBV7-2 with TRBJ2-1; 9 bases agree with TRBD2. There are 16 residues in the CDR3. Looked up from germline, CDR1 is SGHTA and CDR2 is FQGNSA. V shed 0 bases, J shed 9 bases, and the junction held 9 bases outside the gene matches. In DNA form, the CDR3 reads TGTGCCAGCAGCTTAGCGCTATCAGCGGGGGGAATTGAGCAGTTCTTC. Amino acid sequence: CASSLALSAGGIEQFF.

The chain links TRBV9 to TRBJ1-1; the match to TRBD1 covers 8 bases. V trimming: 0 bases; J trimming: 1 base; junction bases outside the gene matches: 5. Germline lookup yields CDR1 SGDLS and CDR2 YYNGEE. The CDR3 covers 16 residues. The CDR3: CASSVAGDRGNTEAFF. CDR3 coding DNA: TGTGCCAGCAGCGTAGCTGGCGACAGGGGGAACACTGAAGCTTTCTTT.

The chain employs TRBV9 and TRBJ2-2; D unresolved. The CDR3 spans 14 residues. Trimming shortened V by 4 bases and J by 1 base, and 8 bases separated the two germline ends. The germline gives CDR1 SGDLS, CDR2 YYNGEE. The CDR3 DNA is TGTGCCAGCAGCCTTACAAGGAACACCGGGGAGCTGTTTTTT. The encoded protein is CASSLTRNTGELFF.

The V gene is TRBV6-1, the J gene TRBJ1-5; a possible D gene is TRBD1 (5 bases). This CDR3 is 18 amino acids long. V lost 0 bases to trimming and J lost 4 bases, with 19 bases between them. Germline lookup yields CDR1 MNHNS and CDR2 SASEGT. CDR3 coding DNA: TGTGCCAGCAGTGAAGCTGCTGGGGGAGGGGTTGTGAATCAGCCCCAGCATTTT. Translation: CASSEAAGGGVVNQPQHF.

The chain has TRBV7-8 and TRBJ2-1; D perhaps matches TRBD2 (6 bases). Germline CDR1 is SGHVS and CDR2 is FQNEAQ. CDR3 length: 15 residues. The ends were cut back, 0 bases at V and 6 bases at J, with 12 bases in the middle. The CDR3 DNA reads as TGTGCCAGCAGCTTAGCCGGGGGTGGGGGCAATGAGCAGTTCTTC. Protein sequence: CASSLAGGGGNEQFF.

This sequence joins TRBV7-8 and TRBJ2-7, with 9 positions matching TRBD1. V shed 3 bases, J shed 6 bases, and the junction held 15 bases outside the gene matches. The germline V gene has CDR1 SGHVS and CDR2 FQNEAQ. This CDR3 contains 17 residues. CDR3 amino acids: CASSLSTGTGKLGEQYF. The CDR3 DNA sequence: TGTGCCAGCAGCTTGTCTACCGGGACAGGGAAGTTAGGCGAGCAGTACTTC.

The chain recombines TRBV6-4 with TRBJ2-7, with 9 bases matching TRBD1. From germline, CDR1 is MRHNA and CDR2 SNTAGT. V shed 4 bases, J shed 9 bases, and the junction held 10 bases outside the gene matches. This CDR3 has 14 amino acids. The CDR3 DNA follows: TGTGCCAGCAGTGCAACTTCGACAGGGGGATGGCAGTACTTC. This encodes CASSATSTGGWQYF.

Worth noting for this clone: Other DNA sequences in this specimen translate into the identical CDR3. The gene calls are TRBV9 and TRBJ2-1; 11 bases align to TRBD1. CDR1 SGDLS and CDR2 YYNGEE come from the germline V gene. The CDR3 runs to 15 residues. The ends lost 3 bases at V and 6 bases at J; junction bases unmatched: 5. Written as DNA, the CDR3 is TGTGCCAGCAGCGCACATGGACAGGGGGCCAATGAGCAGTTCTTC. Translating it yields CASSAHGQGANEQFF.

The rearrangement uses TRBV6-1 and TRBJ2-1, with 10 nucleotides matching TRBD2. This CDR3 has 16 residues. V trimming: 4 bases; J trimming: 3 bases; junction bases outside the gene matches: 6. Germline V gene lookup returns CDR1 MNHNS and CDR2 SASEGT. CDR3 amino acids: CASSGASGGYYNEQFF. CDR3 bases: TGTGCCAGCAGTGGAGCTAGCGGGGGTTACTACAATGAGCAGTTCTTC.

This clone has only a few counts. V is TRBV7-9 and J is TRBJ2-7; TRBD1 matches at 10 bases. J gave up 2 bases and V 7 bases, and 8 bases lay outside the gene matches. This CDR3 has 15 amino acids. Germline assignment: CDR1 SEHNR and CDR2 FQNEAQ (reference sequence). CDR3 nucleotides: TGTGCCAGCAAGGGGGGACAGGGGTGGACCTACGAGCAGTACTTC. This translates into CASKGGQGWTYEQYF.

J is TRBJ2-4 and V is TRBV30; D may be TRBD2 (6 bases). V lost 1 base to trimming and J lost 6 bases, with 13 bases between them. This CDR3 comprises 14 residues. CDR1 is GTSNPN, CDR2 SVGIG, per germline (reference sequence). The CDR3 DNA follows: TGTGCCTGGAGTGCGGCCGGGGAGGTAAACATTCAGTACTTC. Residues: CAWSAAGEVNIQYF.

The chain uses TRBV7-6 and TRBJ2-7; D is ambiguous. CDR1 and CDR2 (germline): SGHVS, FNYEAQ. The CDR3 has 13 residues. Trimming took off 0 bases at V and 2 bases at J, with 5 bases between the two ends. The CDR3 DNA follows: TGTGCCAGCAGCTTAGCCGTAACCTACGAGCAGTACTTC. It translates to CASSLAVTYEQYF. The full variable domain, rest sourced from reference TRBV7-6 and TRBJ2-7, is GAGVSQSPRYKVTKRGQDVALRCDPISGHVSLYWYRQALGQGPEFLTYFNYEAQQDKSGLPNDRFSAERPEGSISTLTIQRTEQRDSAMYRCASSLAVTYEQYFGPGTRLTVT.

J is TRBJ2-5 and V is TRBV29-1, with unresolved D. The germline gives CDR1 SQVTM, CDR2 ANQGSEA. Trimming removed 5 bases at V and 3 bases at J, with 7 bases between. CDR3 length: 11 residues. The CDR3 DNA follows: TGCAGCGTTATGTCAGAAGAGACCCAGTACTTC. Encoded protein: CSVMSEETQYF.

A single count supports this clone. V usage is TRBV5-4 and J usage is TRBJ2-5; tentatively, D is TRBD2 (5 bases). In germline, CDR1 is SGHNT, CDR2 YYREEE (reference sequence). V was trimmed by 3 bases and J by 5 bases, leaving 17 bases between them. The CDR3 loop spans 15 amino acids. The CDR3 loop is CASSWVSRGSETQYF. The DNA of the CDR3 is TGTGCCAGCAGCTGGGTGTCCCGGGGTAGCGAGACCCAGTACTTC.

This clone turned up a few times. The CDR3 loop is CASSQDHQANYGYTF. The CDR3 bases are TGTGCCAGCAGCCAAGATCATCAGGCTAACTATGGCTACACCTTC. The genes are TRBV4-2 and TRBJ1-2; D is unresolved. V was shortened by 0 bases and J by 0 bases, with 8 bases between the two germline ends. The CDR3 is made up of 15 amino acids. Germline-derived CDR1 and CDR2 are LGHNA and YNFKEQ.

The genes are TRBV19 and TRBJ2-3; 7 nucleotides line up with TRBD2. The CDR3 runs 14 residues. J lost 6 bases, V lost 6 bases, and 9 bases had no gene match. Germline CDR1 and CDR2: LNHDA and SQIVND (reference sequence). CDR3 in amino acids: CASRGLGHIDTQYF. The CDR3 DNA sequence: TGTGCCAGTAGAGGACTAGGGCACATTGATACGCAGTATTTT. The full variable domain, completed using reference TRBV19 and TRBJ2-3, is DGGITQSPKYLFRKEGQNVTLSCEQNLNHDAMYWYRQDPGQGLRLIYYSQIVNDFQKGDIAEGYSVSREKKESFPLTVTSAQKNPTAFYLCASRGLGHIDTQYFGPGTRLTVL.

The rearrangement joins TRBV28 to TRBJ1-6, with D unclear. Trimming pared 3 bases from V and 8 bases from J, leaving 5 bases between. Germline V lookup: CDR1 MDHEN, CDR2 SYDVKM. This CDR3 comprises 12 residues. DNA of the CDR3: TGTGCCAGCAGTTTGGGAGATTCACCCCTCCACTTT. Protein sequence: CASSLGDSPLHF.

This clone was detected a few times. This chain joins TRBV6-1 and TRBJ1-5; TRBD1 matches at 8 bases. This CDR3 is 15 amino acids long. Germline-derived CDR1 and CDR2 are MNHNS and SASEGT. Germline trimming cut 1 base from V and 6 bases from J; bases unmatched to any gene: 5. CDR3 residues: CASSEGTGISQPQHF. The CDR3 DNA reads TGTGCCAGCAGTGAAGGGACAGGGATAAGTCAGCCCCAGCATTTT.